This TCR beta chain was observed in a study of T cells in Graves' hyperthyroidism and ophthalmopathy. Study-level findings and limits: Most thyroid clonotypes expanded above 0.001 appeared in blood too.

Hyperthyroidism in the patients, aged 18 to 65, was newly diagnosed and under 2 months in duration. The sample, blood from the first hyperthyroidism diagnosis, precedes any ophthalmopathy symptoms. The CDR3 is made up of 11 amino acids. The V gene's germline CDR1 is MNHNS and CDR2 SASEGT. Trimming took 2 bases from V and 13 from J, leaving 9 bases between them. This clonotype was recorded many times. Antigen unknown. What was amplified from RNA transcripts were TCR beta CDR3 regions. Using the HTBI primer set, a first-round RT-PCR was run on the TCR CDR3. TCRdb re-called the multiplex PCR reads through MiXCR, storing one row per CDR3 protein. The data show about 280,000 distinct CDR3 sequences, under 30% seen once.

This rearrangement joins TRBV6-1 to TRBJ2-4; D call uncertain. The sequencing input was blood. The receptor's source is a man in his forties with Graves' hyperthyroidism that later progressed to Graves' ophthalmopathy. The CDR3 region is CASSELTAQYF. The DNA of the CDR3 is TGTGCCAGCAGTGAACTAACAGCACAGTACTTC.